This is a list of T cell receptor beta chains from one sample in a study of OX40 agonist ivuxolimab in advanced cancers. Sequencing was performed with immunoSEQ multiplex PCR; in TCRdb, only in-frame clones are kept and a portion is missing. Counted here are about 130,000 clones, around 93% occurring once; the ten biggest clones make up 0.8% to 1%. The specimen comprised CD4+ or CD8+ T cells sorted from blood, sampled in a trial of the OX40 agonist ivuxolimab. All receptors derive from an adult with an advanced solid tumor such as melanoma, head and neck, liver or kidney cancer. The CDR3 runs from the conserved cysteine through the conserved F or W. D genes are given only for firm matches. Clone size, where shown, is once, few, many, or a class for clones that have expanded.

j_gene,v_gene,abundance,d_gene,CDR3nt,CDR3aa
TRBJ1-1,TRBV19,NA,TRBD1,TGTGCCAGTAGTCCCATAACAGGGGTCGGAGGAGCTTTCTTT,CASSPITGVGGAFF
TRBJ2-1,TRBV2,NA,TRBD2,TGTGCCAGCAGTGAAGCCCGACCTACTAGCGTAGCTGAGCAGTTCTTC,CASSEARPTSVAEQFF
TRBJ2-1,TRBV28,NA,NA,TGTGCCAGCAGTTTCCATGCTGAGCGGAATCCGCCCAATGAGCAGTTCTTC,CASSFHAERNPPNEQFF
TRBJ2-7,TRBV28,NA,NA,TGTGCCAGCAGTTTACCTCTAGCGATCAGCTCCTACGAGCAGTACTTC,CASSLPLAISSYEQYF
TRBJ2-7,TRBV5-1,NA,TRBD2,TGCGCCAGCAGACCCGGAATGGGAGGGTTCAACGAGCAGTACTTC,CASRPGMGGFNEQYF
TRBJ1-2,TRBV5-4,NA,TRBD1,TGTGCCAGCAGCCTAGGAACAGGGGGCTTCTATGGCTACACCTTC,CASSLGTGGFYGYTF
TRBJ1-3,TRBV15,NA,NA,TGTGCCACCGAACGAACCTCTGGAAACACCATATATTTT,CATERTSGNTIYF
TRBJ1-5,TRBV19,once,TRBD1,TGTGCCAGTAGTATAGATTCCGGGACAGGGGTGCAGCCCCAGCATTTT,CASSIDSGTGVQPQHF
TRBJ1-5,TRBV7-6,NA,NA,TGTGCCAGCAGCGAGGAGGGGTTTGGGCCCCAGCATTTT,CASSEEGFGPQHF
TRBJ1-5,TRBV28,NA,NA,TGTGCCAGCAGTTTGGGGGCCATCCCGGGCAATCAGCCCCAGCATTTT,CASSLGAIPGNQPQHF
TRBJ1-2,TRBV28,NA,NA,TGTGCCAGCAGTTTGGGGGGGTTGGTTGATAACTATGGCTACACCTTC,CASSLGGLVDNYGYTF
TRBJ1-1,TRBV5-1,NA,NA,TGCGCCAGCAGCTTGGCGGGGAGAAGCACTGAAGCTTTCTTT,CASSLAGRSTEAFF
TRBJ2-7,TRBV28,NA,NA,TGTGCCAGCAGTTTATATGTCAGGGACGAGCAGTACTTC,CASSLYVRDEQYF
TRBJ2-5,TRBV19,NA,TRBD1,TGTGCCAGTAGTAGGGACAGGGAGACCCAGTACTTC,CASSRDRETQYF
TRBJ2-7,TRBV29-1,NA,NA,TGCAGCGTGCTGGATTTCGGGGGCTACGAGCAGTACTTC,CSVLDFGGYEQYF
TRBJ1-5,TRBV7-8,NA,NA,TGTGCCAGCAGCTTAGTAGGGGCAGGGCGCAATCAGCCCCAGCATTTT,CASSLVGAGRNQPQHF
TRBJ1-5,TRBV28,NA,NA,TGTGCCAGCAGTTTTGGGCAGGGCTATCAGCCCCAGCATTTT,CASSFGQGYQPQHF
TRBJ1-3,TRBV19,NA,NA,TGTGCCAGTAGTGGATCTGAGAGTGGAAACACCATATATTTT,CASSGSESGNTIYF
TRBJ1-1,TRBV19,NA,NA,TGTGCCAGTAGAATCACGAACACTGAAGCTTTCTTT,CASRITNTEAFF
TRBJ1-1,TRBV10-3,NA,NA,TGTGCCATCAGGAGGGGTGTAGGAGGGTTTCAGGGAGGGAACACTGAAGCTTTCTTT,CAIRRGVGGFQGGNTEAFF
TRBJ2-1,TRBV5-8,NA,TRBD2,TGTGCCAGCAGCTCTCCCCTAGCGGGCTACAATGAGCAGTTCTTC,CASSSPLAGYNEQFF
TRBJ1-5,TRBV6-5,NA,NA,TGTGCCAGCAGTTACGGGGACCCGAATCAGCCCCAGCATTTT,CASSYGDPNQPQHF
TRBJ2-7,TRBV7-3,NA,NA,TGTGCCAGCAGCTTAACCTTCTGGTTCCACGAGCAGTACTTC,CASSLTFWFHEQYF
TRBJ1-1,TRBV7-8,NA,NA,TGTGCCAGCAGCTTTGGGCGGAACACTGAAGCTTTCTTT,CASSFGRNTEAFF
TRBJ1-3,TRBV7-2,NA,NA,TGTGCCAGCAGCCCACAGACAATGTCGGCTGGAAACACCATATATTTT,CASSPQTMSAGNTIYF
TRBJ1-5,TRBV2,NA,TRBD1,TGTGCCAGCAGCCCAGACAGGGGCGGTCAGCCCCAGCATTTT,CASSPDRGGQPQHF
TRBJ1-2,TRBV5-1,NA,NA,TGCGCCAGCAGCTGGGAGGACAACTATGGCTACACCTTC,CASSWEDNYGYTF
TRBJ2-5,TRBV7-2,NA,TRBD1,TGTGCCAGCAGCGCGAAAGGACAGGACTTTCCTTGGCAGACCCAGTACTTC,CASSAKGQDFPWQTQYF
TRBJ2-5,TRBV5-5,NA,TRBD1,TGTGCCAGCAGCTTGGGGACAGGGCCTTTCCAAGAGACCCAGTACTTC,CASSLGTGPFQETQYF
TRBJ1-1,TRBV18,NA,NA,TGTGCCAGCTCACCACAACCGGGAAGTTCCGCGAACACTGAAGCTTTCTTT,CASSPQPGSSANTEAFF
TRBJ1-2,TRBV7-2,NA,TRBD1,TGTGCCAGCAGCTTAGCAGGGGGCAGGGATGGCTACACCTTC,CASSLAGGRDGYTF
TRBJ2-2,TRBV7-6,NA,TRBD2,TGTGCCAGCAGCTTTACGCCGCGGGGGGTCAACACCGGGGAGCTGTTTTTT,CASSFTPRGVNTGELFF
TRBJ2-1,TRBV7-9,NA,TRBD2,TGTGCCAGCAGCTTAGGGGGAGGCGGGAGAAGGTTGGGCTCTGATGAGCAGTTCTTC,CASSLGGGGRRLGSDEQFF
TRBJ1-4,TRBV28,NA,NA,TGTGCCAGCAGTTTACCGGGGAATGAAAAACTGTTTTTT,CASSLPGNEKLFF
TRBJ1-2,TRBV27,NA,NA,TGTGCCAGCAGTTTGGTATCTAACTATGGCTACACCTTC,CASSLVSNYGYTF
TRBJ2-1,TRBV7-2,NA,NA,TGTGCCAGCAGCTCCGGAGAAGTATACAATGAGCAGTTCTTC,CASSSGEVYNEQFF
TRBJ1-1,TRBV6-5,NA,TRBD1,TGTGCCAGCAGTTCCGGACAGGTCGTGTACACTGAAGCTTTCTTT,CASSSGQVVYTEAFF
TRBJ2-7,TRBV10-3,NA,TRBD2,TGTGCCATCAGTGAGTCGACTAGCGGGAGGGACGAGCAGTACTTC,CAISESTSGRDEQYF
TRBJ2-5,TRBV27,NA,TRBD2,TGTGCCAGCAGTTCCCCGGGGCTAGCGGGAGGGCAGGGAGAGACCCAGTACTTC,CASSSPGLAGGQGETQYF
TRBJ2-7,TRBV7-9,NA,NA,TGTGCCAGCAGCTTATTGGATGGCGCAGGGGGGCAAAACGAGCAGTACTTC,CASSLLDGAGGQNEQYF
TRBJ2-1,TRBV28,NA,NA,TGTGCCAGCAGTTCCCCAGCGGTGAGCTCCTACAATGAGCAGTTCTTC,CASSSPAVSSYNEQFF
TRBJ1-4,TRBV30,NA,NA,TGTGCCTGGAGTATTTGGCAGCCTAATGAAAAACTGTTTTTT,CAWSIWQPNEKLFF
TRBJ1-1,TRBV7-8,NA,NA,TGTGCCAGCAGCTCTAGGACCCCCGAAGCTTTCTTT,CASSSRTPEAFF
TRBJ2-7,TRBV5-8,NA,TRBD1,TGTGCCAGCAGCTTGGGAGGGACAGGGTACGAGCAGTACTTC,CASSLGGTGYEQYF
TRBJ2-1,TRBV5-1,NA,TRBD2,TGCGCCAGCAGCTCCGGACTAGCGGGAACCCCAAGCTCCTACAATGAGCAGTTCTTC,CASSSGLAGTPSSYNEQFF
TRBJ1-1,TRBV28,NA,NA,TGTGCCAGCAGTTTACAGCTGAACACTGAAGCTTTCTTT,CASSLQLNTEAFF
TRBJ2-1,TRBV6-1,NA,NA,TGTGCCAGCACCTCCCCAGAGGACTTAAAGCAGTTCTTC,CASTSPEDLKQFF
TRBJ1-2,TRBV5-1,NA,TRBD1,TGCGCCAGCAGCGGGGACAGGGGGACCTATGGCTACACCTTC,CASSGDRGTYGYTF
TRBJ2-2,TRBV11-2,NA,NA,TGTGCCAGCAGCTTAGCCAGGGATTACACCGGGGAGCTGTTTTTT,CASSLARDYTGELFF
TRBJ2-1,TRBV30,NA,TRBD1,TGTGCCTGGAGTAGCCTAGGACAGGGCTACAATGAGCAGTTCTTC,CAWSSLGQGYNEQFF
TRBJ2-5,TRBV11-3,once,TRBD2,TGTGCCAGCAGCTTGGGAGGGTCAGGAGAGACCCAGTACTTC,CASSLGGSGETQYF
TRBJ2-7,TRBV21-1,NA,NA,TGTGCCAGCAGCAAATGGGGAGCACCGGGACAGGGTTTCTCCTACGAGCAGTACTTC,CASSKWGAPGQGFSYEQYF
TRBJ2-1,TRBV5-4,NA,TRBD1,TGTGCCAGCACCCATGACAGGGAAGACGAGCAGTTCTTC,CASTHDREDEQFF
TRBJ1-2,TRBV19,NA,NA,TGTGCCAGTAGTATCGGGGGCTCCTATGGCTACACCTTC,CASSIGGSYGYTF
TRBJ2-1,TRBV29-1,NA,TRBD2,TGCAGCGTTGAAGATCTGGCTAGCGGGGGCTCCTACAATGAGCAGTTCTTC,CSVEDLASGGSYNEQFF
TRBJ1-2,TRBV28,NA,NA,TGTGCCACCACTGCAGTCCTCAACTATGGCTACACCTTC,CATTAVLNYGYTF
TRBJ1-2,TRBV7-2,NA,NA,TGTGCCAGCAGCTTAGTTGGGGGCCCTAACTATGGCTACACCTTC,CASSLVGGPNYGYTF
TRBJ2-5,TRBV25-1,once,NA,TGTGCCAGCAGTGGGGGTGGAATCGGGCGGTGGCAAGAGACCCAGTACTTC,CASSGGGIGRWQETQYF